The T cell receptor (beta chain) under discussion was sequenced for a study of cytomegalovirus exposure and HLA in healthy donors. V lost 3 bases, J lost 4 bases, and 6 bases lay in between. Germline-derived CDR1 and CDR2 are MNHNS and SASEGT. The CDR3 is 12 residues long. The primer mix had 60 Vbeta and 13 Jbeta primers. Only in-frame clones appear in the TCRdb table, and some are missing; sequencing was by immunoSEQ multiplex PCR. The sample table includes about 35,000 clones. Sequencing was performed on PBMCs. The chain employs TRBV6-1 and TRBJ1-2; maybe TRBD1 (5 bases). This sequence originates from a woman aged 40 to 49 in good health and CMV-seropositive. CDR3 protein: CASSEGLYGYTF. The CDR3 nucleotides read TGTGCCAGCAGTGAGGGGCTCTATGGCTACACCTTC.